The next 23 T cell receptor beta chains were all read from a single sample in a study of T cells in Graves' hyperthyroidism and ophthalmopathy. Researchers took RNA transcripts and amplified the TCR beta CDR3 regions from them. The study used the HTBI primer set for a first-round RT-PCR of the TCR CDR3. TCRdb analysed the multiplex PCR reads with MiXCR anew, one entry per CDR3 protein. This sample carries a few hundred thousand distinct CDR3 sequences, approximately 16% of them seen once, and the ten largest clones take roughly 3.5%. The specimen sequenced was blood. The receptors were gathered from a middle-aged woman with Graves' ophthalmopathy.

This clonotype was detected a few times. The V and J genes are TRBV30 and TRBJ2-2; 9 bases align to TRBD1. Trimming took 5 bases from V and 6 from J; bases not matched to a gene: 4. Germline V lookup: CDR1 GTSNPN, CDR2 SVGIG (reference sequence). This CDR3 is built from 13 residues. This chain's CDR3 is CAWQGQGAGELFF. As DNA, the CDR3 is TGTGCCTGGCAGGGACAGGGAGCCGGGGAGCTGTTTTTT.

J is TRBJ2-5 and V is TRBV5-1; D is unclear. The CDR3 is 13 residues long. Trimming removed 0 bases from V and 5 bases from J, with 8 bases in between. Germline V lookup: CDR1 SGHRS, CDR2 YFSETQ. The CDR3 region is CASSLVGWETQYF. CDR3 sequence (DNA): TGCGCCAGCAGCTTGGTGGGGTGGGAGACCCAGTACTTC. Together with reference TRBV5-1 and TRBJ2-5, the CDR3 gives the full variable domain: KAGVTQTPRYLIKTRGQQVTLSCSPISGHRSVSWYQQTPGQGLQFLFEYFSETQRNKGNFPGRFSGRQFSNSRSEMNVSTLELGDSALYLCASSLVGWETQYFGPGTRLLVL.

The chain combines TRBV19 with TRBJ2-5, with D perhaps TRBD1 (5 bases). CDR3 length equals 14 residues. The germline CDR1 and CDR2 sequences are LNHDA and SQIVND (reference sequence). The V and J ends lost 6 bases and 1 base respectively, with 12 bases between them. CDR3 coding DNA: TGTGCCAGTAGCCCGTGGGGCGCCCAAGAGACCCAGTACTTC. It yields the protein CASSPWGAQETQYF.

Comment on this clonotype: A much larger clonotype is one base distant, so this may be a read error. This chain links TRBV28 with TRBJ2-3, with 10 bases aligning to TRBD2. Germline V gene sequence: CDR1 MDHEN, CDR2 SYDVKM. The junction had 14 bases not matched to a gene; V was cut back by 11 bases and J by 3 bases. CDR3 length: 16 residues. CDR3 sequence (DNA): TGTGCCCGCAAGCCAGCGGGAGGGCCTAGAACAGATACGCAGTATTTT. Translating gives CARKPAGGPRTDTQYF.

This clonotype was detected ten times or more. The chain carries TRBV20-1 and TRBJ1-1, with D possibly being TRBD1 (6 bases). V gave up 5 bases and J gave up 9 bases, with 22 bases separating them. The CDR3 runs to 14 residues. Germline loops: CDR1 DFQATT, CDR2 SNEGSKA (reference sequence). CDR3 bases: TGCAGTGCTCGTACTGGGACAACCGACAAGAAAGCTTTCTTT. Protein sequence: CSARTGTTDKKAFF.

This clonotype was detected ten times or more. The CDR3 bases are TGCAGTGCCGGAGAGGGGCGTGAGGGGGTCACTGAAGCTTTCTTT. Its protein is CSAGEGREGVTEAFF. The rearrangement joins TRBV20-1 to TRBJ1-1; D perhaps matches TRBD1 (6 bases). Trimming stripped 6 bases from V and 4 bases from J, with 21 bases between. The length of the CDR3 is 15 residues. Germline V gene data show CDR1 as DFQATT and CDR2 as SNEGSKA (reference sequence).

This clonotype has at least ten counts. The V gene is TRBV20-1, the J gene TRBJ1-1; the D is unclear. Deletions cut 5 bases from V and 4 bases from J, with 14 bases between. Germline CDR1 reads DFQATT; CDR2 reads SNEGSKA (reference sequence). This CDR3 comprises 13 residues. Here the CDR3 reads CSARASTPTEAFF. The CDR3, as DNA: TGCAGTGCTCGAGCCTCCACACCCACTGAAGCTTTCTTT.

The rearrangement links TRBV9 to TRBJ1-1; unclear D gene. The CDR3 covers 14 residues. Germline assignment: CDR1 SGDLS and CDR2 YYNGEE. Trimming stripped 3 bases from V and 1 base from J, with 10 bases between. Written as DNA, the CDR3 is TGTGCCAGCAGCGGTATAGGGCGGAACACTGAAGCTTTCTTT. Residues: CASSGIGRNTEAFF.

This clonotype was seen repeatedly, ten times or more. The CDR3 reads CSARREAGGRPDTQYF. The CDR3 nucleotides are TGCAGTGCTAGAAGGGAAGCGGGAGGGCGCCCAGATACGCAGTATTTT. The chain carries TRBV20-1 and TRBJ2-3; the match to TRBD2 covers 10 bases. Germline values: CDR1 DFQATT, CDR2 SNEGSKA (reference sequence). This CDR3 region has 16 residues. The V gene end was trimmed by 2 bases and the J gene end by 4 bases; junction bases not matched to a gene: 9.

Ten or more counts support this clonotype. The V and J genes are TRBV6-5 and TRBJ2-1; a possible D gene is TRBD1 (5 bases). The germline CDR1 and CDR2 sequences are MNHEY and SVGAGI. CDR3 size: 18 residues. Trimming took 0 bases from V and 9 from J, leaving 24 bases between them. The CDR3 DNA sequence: TGTGCCAGCAGTTACTCGTTTCAAGTAGCCCAGGGTCGTGGTGAGCAGTTCTTC. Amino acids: CASSYSFQVAQGRGEQFF.

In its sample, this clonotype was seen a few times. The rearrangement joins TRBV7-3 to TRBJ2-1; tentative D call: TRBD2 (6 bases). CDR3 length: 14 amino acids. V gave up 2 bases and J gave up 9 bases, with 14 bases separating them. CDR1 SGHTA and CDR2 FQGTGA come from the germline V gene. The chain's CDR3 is CASSLAGLAGEQFF. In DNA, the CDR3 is TGTGCCAGCAGCTTAGCGGGACTGGCTGGTGAGCAGTTCTTC.

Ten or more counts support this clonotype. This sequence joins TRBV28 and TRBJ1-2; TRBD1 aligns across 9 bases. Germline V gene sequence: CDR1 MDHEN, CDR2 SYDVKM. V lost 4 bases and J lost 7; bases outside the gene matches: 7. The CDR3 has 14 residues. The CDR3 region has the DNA TGTGCCAGCAGTTCCCCGGGACAGGGTGGTGGCTACACCTTC. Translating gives CASSSPGQGGGYTF.

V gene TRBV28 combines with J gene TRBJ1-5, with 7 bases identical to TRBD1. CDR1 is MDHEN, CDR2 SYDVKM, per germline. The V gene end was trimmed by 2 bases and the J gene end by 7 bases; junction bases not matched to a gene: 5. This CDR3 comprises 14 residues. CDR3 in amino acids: CASSLQGVAQPQHF. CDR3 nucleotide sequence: TGTGCCAGCAGTTTACAGGGGGTGGCCCAGCCCCAGCATTTT.

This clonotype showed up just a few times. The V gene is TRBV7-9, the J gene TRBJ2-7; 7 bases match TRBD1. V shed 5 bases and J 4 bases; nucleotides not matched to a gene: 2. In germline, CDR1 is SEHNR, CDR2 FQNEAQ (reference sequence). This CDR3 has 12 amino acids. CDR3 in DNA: TGTGCCAGCAGCATGGGACAGTACGAGCAGTACTTC. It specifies CASSMGQYEQYF. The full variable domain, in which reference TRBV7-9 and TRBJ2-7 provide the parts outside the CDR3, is DTGVSQNPRHKITKRGQNVTFRCDPISEHNRLYWYRQTLGQGPEFLTYFQNEAQLEKSRLLSDRFSAERPKGSFSTLEIQRTEQGDSAMYLCASSMGQYEQYFGPGTRLTVT.

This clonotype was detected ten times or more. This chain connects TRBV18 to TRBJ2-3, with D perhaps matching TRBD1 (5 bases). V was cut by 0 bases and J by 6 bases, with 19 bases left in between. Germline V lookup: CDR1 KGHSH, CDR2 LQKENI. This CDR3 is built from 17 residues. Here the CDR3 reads CASSPPSTKGRVDTQYF. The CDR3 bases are TGTGCCAGCTCACCACCCAGCACCAAGGGGCGCGTTGATACGCAGTATTTT.

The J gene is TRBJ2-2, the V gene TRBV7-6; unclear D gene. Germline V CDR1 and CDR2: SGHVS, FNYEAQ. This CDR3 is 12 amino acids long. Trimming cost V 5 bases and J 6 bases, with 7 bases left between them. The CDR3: CASSHPAGELFF. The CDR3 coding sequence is TGTGCCAGCAGCCACCCGGCCGGGGAGCTGTTTTTT.

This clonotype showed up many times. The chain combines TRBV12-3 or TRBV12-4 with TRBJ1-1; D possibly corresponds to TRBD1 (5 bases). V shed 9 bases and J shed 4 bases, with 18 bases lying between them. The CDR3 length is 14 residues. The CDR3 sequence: CASRGWGSFTEAFF. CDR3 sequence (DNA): TGTGCCAGTAGAGGGTGGGGCTCTTTCACTGAAGCTTTCTTT.

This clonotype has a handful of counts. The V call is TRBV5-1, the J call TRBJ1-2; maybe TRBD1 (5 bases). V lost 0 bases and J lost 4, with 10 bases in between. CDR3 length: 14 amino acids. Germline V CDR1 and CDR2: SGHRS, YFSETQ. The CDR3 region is CASSLGRDLYGYTF. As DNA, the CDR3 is TGCGCCAGCAGCTTGGGCAGGGACCTCTATGGCTACACCTTC.

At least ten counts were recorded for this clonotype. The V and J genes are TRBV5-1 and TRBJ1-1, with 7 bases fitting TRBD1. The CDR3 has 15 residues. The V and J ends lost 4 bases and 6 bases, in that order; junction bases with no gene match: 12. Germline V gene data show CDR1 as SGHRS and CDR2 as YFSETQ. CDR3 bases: TGCGCCAGCAGCGGCGAGGGGGCGGGCGGATCTGAAGCTTTCTTT. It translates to CASSGEGAGGSEAFF.

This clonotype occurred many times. The CDR3 reads CASSSGLAKFF. The CDR3 coding sequence is TGTGCCAGCAGCTCGGGACTAGCAAAGTTCTTC. The rearrangement uses TRBV11-2 and TRBJ2-1; the match to TRBD2 covers 9 bases. Germline loops: CDR1 SGHAT, CDR2 FQNNGV. The V gene end was trimmed by 4 bases and the J gene end by 14 bases; junction bases not matched to a gene: 3. The CDR3 runs 11 residues.

CDR3 protein: CASSQVGLGGQETQYF. DNA of the CDR3: TGCGCCAGCAGCCAAGTGGGACTAGGAGGTCAAGAGACCCAGTACTTC. V and J are TRBV4-1 and TRBJ2-5; 8 bases fit TRBD2. This CDR3 is 16 amino acids long. Trimming cost V 1 base and J 2 bases; bases outside gene matches: 6. Germline CDR1 MGHRA, CDR2 YSYEKL.

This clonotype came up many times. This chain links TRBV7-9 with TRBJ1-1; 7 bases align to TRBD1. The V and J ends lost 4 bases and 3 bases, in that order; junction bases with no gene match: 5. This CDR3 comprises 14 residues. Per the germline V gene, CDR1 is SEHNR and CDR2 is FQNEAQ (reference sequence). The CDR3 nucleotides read TGTGCCAGCAGCTCGACAGGGATTGACACTGAAGCTTTCTTT. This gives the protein CASSSTGIDTEAFF. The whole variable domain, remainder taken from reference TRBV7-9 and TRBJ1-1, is DTGVSQNPRHKITKRGQNVTFRCDPISEHNRLYWYRQTLGQGPEFLTYFQNEAQLEKSRLLSDRFSAERPKGSFSTLEIQRTEQGDSAMYLCASSSTGIDTEAFFGQGTRLTVV.

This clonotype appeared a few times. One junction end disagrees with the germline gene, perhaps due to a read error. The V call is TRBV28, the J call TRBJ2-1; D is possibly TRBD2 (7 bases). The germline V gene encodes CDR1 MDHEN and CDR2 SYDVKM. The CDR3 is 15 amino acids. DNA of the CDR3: TGTGCCAGCCATTCGGGGGGCGTAGATTTCAATGAGCGGTTCTTC. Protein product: CASHSGGVDFNERFF.